This TCR beta chain is drawn from a study of T-cell memory formation after mild COVID-19. Study context: Across donors, TCR clusters were largely donor specific. Study-level results: Researchers report contracting CD4+ clones mostly in CM and EM, with CD8+ clones in EMRA.

Each CDR3 protein gets one entry after TCRdb re-called the 5' RACE reads with MiXCR. The sample holds hundreds of thousands of distinct CDR3 sequences, around 20% seen once. The germline V gene has CDR1 SGHRS and CDR2 YFSETQ. V shed 4 bases, J shed 5 bases, and the junction held 7 bases outside the gene matches. The CDR3 has 17 amino acids. As for this clonotype: Its antigen is still unknown.

This receptor was identified in an adult woman who had mild COVID-19 (a few samples of this study predate the infection). Cell type and time point are not known. Sequencing input: PBMCs or a T cell subset sorted from them (not recorded which). The chain has TRBV5-1 and TRBJ2-2, with 14 bases that match TRBD2. CDR3 DNA sequence: TGCGCCAGCAGCCTGGGACTAGCGGGAGATGGGACCGGGGAGCTGTTTTTT. It yields the protein CASSLGLAGDGTGELFF.